This T cell receptor beta chain was sequenced for a study of molecular identifiers for immune sequencing clone quantification. Each CDR3 protein is one row after TCRdb ran MiXCR on the PCR reads. The table has approximately 670,000 distinct CDR3 sequences, nearly 20% seen once. The sample holds many counts of this clonotype. Its antigen is as yet unknown. Study-level findings and limits: Clones of above 20 RNA copies carried over 97% of effector molecules; in naive cells they carried under 1%.

The CDR3 totals 16 residues. Germline CDR1 and CDR2: LNHNV and YYDKDF (reference sequence). The V end lost 2 bases, the J end lost 6 bases, and 16 bases lay between the germline ends. This clonotype was obtained from a human donor in good health. Some libraries in this study had Jurkat cell RNA spiked in. This chain uses TRBV15 with TRBJ1-4; possibly TRBD1 for D (6 bases). Sequencing was performed on naive CD8+ T cells from blood, with Jurkat cell RNA spiked in. Subset of the sample: FACS-sorted CD8+CD4-CCR7+CD45RA+ naive T cells. This CDR3 reads CATSRPLGGLDEKLFF. The DNA of the CDR3 is TGTGCCACCAGCAGACCCCTAGGGGGGCTTGATGAAAAACTGTTTTTT.